This T cell receptor beta chain was documented in a study of cytomegalovirus exposure and HLA in healthy donors. With respect to this clone: Its antigen is not known.

Overall study findings and caveats: CMV serostatus alone was available as immune exposure information.

This CDR3 is built from 14 residues. Trimming removed 6 bases at V and 5 bases at J, with 13 bases between. Germline V gene lookup returns CDR1 SNHLY and CDR2 FYNNEI. The PCR had 60 Vbeta and 13 Jbeta primers. Clones were sequenced by immunoSEQ multiplex PCR, and TCRdb holds only the in-frame ones, with some missing. The table shows about 150,000 clones, with approximately 67% occurring only once. The sample was PBMCs. V usage is TRBV2 and J usage is TRBJ2-2; perhaps TRBD1 as D (5 bases). The origin of this receptor is a woman aged 55-69 years in good health and CMV-seronegative. CDR3 loop: CASSLGARTGELFF. The CDR3 DNA is TGTGCCAGCAGCTTAGGGGCGCGTACCGGGGAGCTGTTTTTT. The whole variable domain, remainder taken from reference TRBV2 and TRBJ2-2, is EPEVTQTPSHQVTQMGQEVILRCVPISNHLYFYWYRQILGQKVEFLVSFYNNEISEKSEIFDDQFSVERPDGSNFTLKIRSTKLEDSAMYFCASSLGARTGELFFGEGSRLTVL.